Listed here are 12 T cell receptor beta chains from one sample, sequenced in a study of blood T cells in healthy people across ages (dated by TCRdb to 2014 to 2015). Receptors were amplified or captured by 5' RACE. TCRdb shows the sequencer as Illumina HiSeq 2500. The second PCR ran for roughly 6 to 11 cycles and used a J-beta primer mix along with a sample-barcoded 5' primer. TCRdb passed the public sequencing reads through fastp at Q25 and MiXCR, retaining productive beta sequences. A single entry per CDR3 protein holds the most common genes and DNA from its merged rows. This sample has about 690,000 distinct CDR3 sequences in its table, and 40% to 45% of those were observed once. Roughly 30% of the sample belongs to the ten largest clones. The specimen sequenced was blood. The receptors stem from an elderly man in good health.

The V call is TRBV6-6, the J call TRBJ2-7, with D unresolved. The germline gives CDR1 MNHNY, CDR2 SVGAGI (reference sequence). Trimming took 6 bases from V and 0 from J, leaving 12 bases between them. The CDR3 consists of 14 residues. The CDR3 region is CASSWTVSSYEQYF. The CDR3 region has the DNA TGTGCCAGCAGCTGGACGGTGAGCTCCTACGAGCAGTACTTC.

This clonotype was picked up a small number of times. This rearrangement joins TRBV5-5 to TRBJ2-6, with a possible D match to TRBD1 (6 bases). Germline V lookup: CDR1 SGHKS, CDR2 YYEKEE (reference sequence). The CDR3 consists of 16 residues. V lost 3 bases to trimming and J lost 4 bases, with 14 bases between them. Written as DNA, the CDR3 is TGTGCCAGCAGCTATTTGCAGGGGTCCGGGGCCAACGTCCTGACTTTC. This codes for CASSYLQGSGANVLTF.

The chain recombines TRBV5-1 with TRBJ1-2, with 11 positions matching TRBD1. The CDR3 loop spans 15 amino acids. Germline values: CDR1 SGHRS, CDR2 YFSETQ. J was trimmed by 6 bases and V by 3 bases; bases with no gene match: 7. The CDR3 spells CASSWNLGQGDGYTF. Written as DNA, the CDR3 is TGCGCCAGCAGCTGGAACCTGGGACAGGGGGATGGCTACACCTTC.

The chain joins TRBV29-1 to TRBJ2-3; perhaps D is TRBD1 or TRBD2 (5 bases each). This CDR3 region has 11 residues. CDR1 is SQVTM, CDR2 ANQGSEA, per germline. V dropped 1 base and J dropped 6 bases, with 5 bases sitting between them. CDR3 nucleotide sequence: TGCAGCGTTGAAGGGGGGGATACGCAGTATTTT. This gives the protein CSVEGGDTQYF.

The CDR3 reads CSVEPRYGGAGETQYF. DNA for the CDR3: TGCAGCGTTGAACCAAGATATGGGGGGGCGGGAGAGACCCAGTACTTC. V gene TRBV29-1 combines with J gene TRBJ2-5, with TRBD2 as a possible D gene (7 bases). Trimming left V 2 bases short and J 4 bases short, with 20 bases between. The CDR3 is made up of 16 amino acids. From germline, CDR1 is SQVTM and CDR2 ANQGSEA. Supplemented by reference TRBV29-1 and TRBJ2-5, the full variable domain reads SAVISQKPSRDICQRGTSLTIQCQVDSQVTMMFWYRQQPGQSLTLIATANQGSEATYESGFVIDKFPISRPNLTFSTLTVSNMSPEDSSIYLCSVEPRYGGAGETQYFGPGTRLLVL.

This clonotype was observed a handful of times. One end of the junction is discordant with germline, which a read error may explain. V usage is TRBV4-2 and J usage is TRBJ2-1; D remains ambiguous. Germline V gene sequence: CDR1 LGHNA, CDR2 YNFKEQ. The CDR3 spans 14 residues. DNA for the CDR3: TGTGCCAGCAGCCAAGATCCGGGCTACGATGAGCAGTTCTTC. Translation: CASSQDPGYDEQFF.

The V and J genes are TRBV7-9 and TRBJ2-5; tentatively, D is TRBD1 (6 bases). Trimming left V 7 bases short and J 1 base short, with 19 bases between. This CDR3 is built from 16 residues. Germline V lookup: CDR1 SEHNR, CDR2 FQNEAQ (reference sequence). The CDR3 region is CASTHSRTEVQETQYF. For the CDR3, the DNA is TGTGCCAGCACCCACTCCAGGACAGAGGTCCAAGAGACCCAGTACTTC.

This clonotype was detected ten times or more. This chain links TRBV12-3 or TRBV12-4 with TRBJ2-7; tentatively, D is TRBD1 or TRBD2 (5 bases each). Trimming stripped 6 bases from V and 0 bases from J, with 15 bases between. This CDR3 has 15 residues. CDR3 nucleotides: TGTGCCAGCAGAAAGGGACCGCTGAGCTCCTACGAGCAGTACTTC. This encodes CASRKGPLSSYEQYF.

This clonotype showed up just a few times. The genes are TRBV6-5 and TRBJ2-5; 9 bases align to TRBD1. V was pared by 10 bases and J by 2 bases, with 5 bases of the junction left unmatched. Germline CDR1 reads MNHEY; CDR2 reads SVGAGI. CDR3 length: 13 residues. The CDR3 bases are TGTGCCAACATTGGGACAGGGCAAGAGACCCAGTACTTC. This encodes CANIGTGQETQYF.

The chain employs TRBV7-2 and TRBJ1-2, with TRBD1 matching over 7 bases. The CDR3 contains 15 residues. Germline V CDR1 and CDR2: SGHTA, FQGNSA. Trimming removed 4 bases from V and 4 bases from J; junction bases left unmatched: 9. The CDR3 is CASSSGQDLGYGYTF. The CDR3, as DNA: TGTGCCAGCAGCTCAGGACAGGACCTTGGCTATGGCTACACCTTC.

This clonotype was picked up many times. The chain employs TRBV20-1 and TRBJ2-1; 12 bases match TRBD2. V lost 8 bases and J lost 9; bases outside the gene matches: 8. CDR1 and CDR2 (germline): DFQATT, SNEGSKA (reference sequence). The CDR3 spans 13 residues. This chain's CDR3 is CSQTSGGRGEQFF. CDR3 DNA sequence: TGCAGTCAAACTAGCGGGGGGAGGGGTGAGCAGTTCTTC.

There are a few counts of this clonotype. V and J are TRBV29-1 and TRBJ2-1; no clear D gene. The V gene's germline CDR1 is SQVTM and CDR2 ANQGSEA. The CDR3 covers 15 residues. V was pared by 0 bases and J by 2 bases, with 11 bases between. The CDR3 loop is CSVEDGRRTYNEQFF. The DNA of the CDR3 is TGCAGCGTTGAAGACGGCCGAAGGACCTACAATGAGCAGTTCTTC.